This T cell receptor (beta chain) was retrieved from a study of CD8+ T cells in alopecia areata (dated by TCRdb to 2017 to 2018). Notes on the research overall: The treated patients took part in an open-label pilot trial in which moderate-to-severe alopecia areata was treated with oral tofacitinib at 5 to 10 mg twice daily. Patients stayed on tofacitinib for 6 to 18 months and then had 6 months of follow-up off drug so that delayed response and recurrence could be assessed. The SALT score, which quantifies the percentage of affected scalp surface area, was used to measure disease severity in treated patients. The study used high-throughput TCRbeta sequencing to examine T cell clonal expansion in alopecia areata, in both the C3H/HeJ mouse model and human patients. Scalp tissue and sorted CD4+ and CD8+ peripheral blood T cells from patchy and totalis/universalis alopecia areata patients and from healthy controls were covered by human TCRbeta sequencing. Biopsies were taken from tofacitinib-treated patients at baseline and at 4 and 24 weeks of treatment, and a later scalp biopsy was taken in several of the tofacitinib-treated patients. Scalp clonality was compared across normal scalp (n=4), patchy alopecia areata scalp (n=8), and alopecia totalis/universalis scalp (n=8). The RNA source kit depended on sample type: the PAXgene miRNA kit for fixed scalp, the miRNeasy kit for PBMCs, and the RNeasy kit for mouse skin. immunoSEQ multiplex PCR using 35 Vbeta forward primers and 13 Jbeta reverse primers was used to amplify TCRbeta CDR3 regions. Results the study describes overall, beyond this receptor: TCR sequences shared between patients were less clear than in mice, possibly partly because of HLA diversity in the patient population. Compared with normal scalp, lesional scalp, particularly in alopecia totalis/universalis, had higher clonality and more expanded CD8+ clones, which suggests antigenic drive. Tofacitinib significantly decreased scalp clonality and the number of expanded CD8+ clones among the top 100 scalp clones. Scalp TCR repertoire analysis is complicated because resident alphabeta T cells in normal human skin are also sequenced, whereas mouse skin is dominated by gammadelta T cells. Many expanded lesional clones were found to persist in scalp and blood during tofacitinib treatment, and relapse after treatment cessation may be partly explained by this persistence. Because the treated cohort was small and had only one nonresponder, larger studies are needed to examine links between baseline CD8+ expansion and response.

Per the germline V gene, SGHDT is the CDR1 and YYEEEE is the CDR2. The CDR3 runs 17 amino acids, cysteine and phenylalanine included. Just CDR3 DNA is preserved here, 51 bases in frame from base 1. V is pared back by 0 bases and J by 4 bases, with 19 bases lying between the germline termini. This clone has only a few counts. Its antigen is currently not known. Base qualities are not recorded, but no much larger clone differs from it by a single base. The time point label on this specimen signifies: more than three weeks on oral tofacitinib. The sample's treatment or condition, from its label and the paper: oral pan-JAK inhibitor, 5-10 mg twice daily. Lesional scalp punch biopsies and peripheral blood were obtained from alopecia areata patients. After PBMCs were isolated by density centrifugation and stained for CD3, CD4 and CD8, a FACSAria was used to sort CD4+ and CD8+ T cells. Library preparation employed the immunoSEQ multiplex PCR assay. RNA was extracted from all samples and reverse transcribed into cDNA, which served as template for TCR sequencing. First-strand cDNA was synthesized with SuperScript III using a 2:1 mix of oligo-dT and random hexamers. Amplification bias was assessed with a synthetic immune receptor repertoire, and residual bias was removed computationally. Under the source paper's analysis protocol: Raw reads were preprocessed to remove errors, and CDR3 was defined by IMGT conventions from the conserved cysteine to phenylalanine. Clonality was computed as 1 minus the Shannon entropy, with the entropy normalized by log2 of the number of productive unique TCRs. Whether scalp clones were CD4 or CD8 was inferred by matching scalp TCRbeta sequences against CD4 and CD8 repertoires sorted from blood. Here the immuneACCESS table is served through TCRdb, limited to in-frame sequences with V and J called. Missing clones are a known gap in these copies; in checked studies unresolved V genes cover under half, and the rest lacks a known reason. V, J and clone size derive from that table, while D and trimming were established from the DNA sequence. The sample table contains roughly 150,000 clones; only one count was recorded for roughly 52% of them. The ten largest clones take up more than 15% of the sample.

Sequencing used CD8+ T cells sorted from blood, obtained at week 4, from a patient treated with tofacitinib. The chain is encoded by TRBV5-6 joined to TRBJ1-2; the D segment could be TRBD1, given 6 matching bases. The source is a human donor with alopecia areata. The CDR3 sequence is CASSLGTAGAIFYGYTF. The nucleotide sequence reads TGTGCCAGCAGCTTGGGCACAGCGGGGGCTATATTCTATGGCTACACCTTC.